A selection of T cell receptor beta chains follows, all from one sample in a study of PD-1 blockade in classical Hodgkin lymphoma. Generated by immunoSEQ multiplex PCR, the TCRdb table keeps only in-frame clones and is missing some. The data show several thousand clones, with roughly 86% seen just once and about 35% held by the top ten. The sample was peripheral blood mononuclear cells (PBMCs), taken at baseline. Receptors originate from a human donor with classical Hodgkin lymphoma. Both conserved end residues are part of each CDR3. D genes are given only for firm matches. The size of a clone is reported for some rows only, either as once, few or many, or as a class for expanded clones.

d_call | clone_size | j_call | v_call | cdr3_aa | cdr3_nt
TRBD2 | - | TRBJ2-7 | TRBV5-6 | CASSPLGGASGRDEQYF | TGTGCCAGCAGCCCGCTGGGGGGGGCTAGCGGGAGGGACGAGCAGTACTTC
TRBD2 | - | TRBJ2-2 | TRBV18 | CASSPLFASGRSRPGELFF | TGTGCCAGCTCACCACTGTTCGCTAGCGGGAGGAGCAGGCCCGGGGAGCTGTTTTTT
- | once | TRBJ1-4 | TRBV7-2 | CASSPGGKLFF | TGTGCCAGCAGCCCAGGAGGAAAACTGTTTTTT
- | few | TRBJ1-1 | TRBV11-2 | CASSLSVTGRPEAFF | TGTGCCAGCAGCTTATCGGTCACAGGAAGGCCTGAAGCTTTCTTT
- | - | TRBJ2-5 | TRBV11-2 | CASSLTGEETQYF | TGTGCCAGCAGCTTAACGGGAGAAGAGACCCAGTACTTC
TRBD1 | - | TRBJ1-1 | TRBV19 | CASSIGQGTEAFF | TGTGCCAGTAGTATAGGACAGGGAACTGAAGCTTTCTTT
- | - | TRBJ2-1 | TRBV5-1 | CASPPASDNEQFF | TGCGCCAGCCCCCCCGCCTCCGACAATGAGCAGTTCTTC
TRBD2 | - | TRBJ2-1 | TRBV10-3 | CAIRRTSGSNEQFF | TGTGCCATCAGGCGGACTAGCGGGAGTAATGAGCAGTTCTTC
TRBD1 | once | TRBJ1-2 | TRBV29-1 | CSVDAGGQGAYYGYTF | TGCAGCGTTGATGCCGGGGGTCAGGGGGCGTACTATGGCTACACCTTC
TRBD1 | - | TRBJ1-5 | TRBV15 | CATAGQGNQPQHF | TGTGCCACCGCGGGACAGGGGAATCAGCCCCAGCATTTT
- | once | TRBJ2-1 | TRBV6-6 | CASSWTRLYNEQFF | TGTGCCAGCAGTTGGACCCGTCTTTACAATGAGCAGTTCTTC